A selection of T cell receptor beta chains follows, all from one sample in a study of blood T cells in healthy people across ages. TCRdb re-derived calls from the 5' RACE reads in MiXCR, one entry per CDR3 protein. The table shows about 1.7 million distinct CDR3 sequences, with approximately 30% occurring only once. The sequenced sample consisted of blood. The source of these receptors is a woman aged 25 to 45 in good health. Both conserved end residues are part of each CDR3.

j_call | v_call | cdr3_aa
TRBJ2-1 | TRBV10-2 | CASSELGENGNEQFF
TRBJ1-2 | TRBV6-1 | CASSEGEGYGYTF
TRBJ2-5 | TRBV20-1 | CSAPLAGVAETQYF
TRBJ2-1 | TRBV7-2 | CASSLGARYNEQFF
TRBJ2-3 | TRBV11-2 | CASSLDGLAGSDTQYF
TRBJ2-7 | TRBV7-2 | CASSAGLAGTHEQYF
TRBJ2-7 | TRBV7-2 | CASSLDSGGAGAYEQYF
TRBJ2-1 | TRBV7-2 | CVSSSLLAGGVVEQFF
TRBJ2-1 | TRBV14 | CASSRQRGGLDEQFF
. | TRBV7-2 | CASSTSGMGYNEQYF
TRBJ2-1 | TRBV5-4 | CASSFYDRPSAQFF
TRBJ2-6 | TRBV6-5 | CASSITSVSGANVLTF
TRBJ2-3 | TRBV20-1 | CSARDRRLAGADTQYF
TRBJ2-7 | TRBV5-1 | CASSLDIAGGLVLRYF
TRBJ2-7 | TRBV11-2 | CASSSARPSGISEQYF
TRBJ2-5 | TRBV6-5 | CASSRTRTTETQYF
TRBJ2-7 | TRBV9 | CASSVDGTSNYEQYF
TRBJ2-1 | TRBV4-1 | CASSQDVAGVTNEQFF
TRBJ1-2 | TRBV2 | CASSEEGDGYTF
TRBJ2-5 | TRBV6-1 | CASRPYAFRLTKVDEQYF
TRBJ2-7 | TRBV12-3/TRBV12-4 | CASRPEDRGHYEQYF
TRBJ2-3 | TRBV12-3/TRBV12-4 | CASSSRSGGTTDTQYF
TRBJ2-1 | TRBV20-1 | CSAKGRIYNEQFF
TRBJ2-4 | TRBV20-1 | CSANRGGNIQYF
TRBJ2-3 | TRBV12-3/TRBV12-4 | CASSFVAGVGGTQYF
TRBJ2-7 | TRBV12-3/TRBV12-4 | CATLPGLVGEQYF
TRBJ1-2 | TRBV5-1 | CASSFSLGGDGYTF
TRBJ1-5 | TRBV7-2 | CASSVHYSNQPQHF
TRBJ2-1 | TRBV7-8 | CASSRGLAGARVYNEQFF
TRBJ1-3 | TRBV28 | CASNVGALGNTIYF
TRBJ1-2 | TRBV19 | CARSTDGGDGYTF
TRBJ1-4 | TRBV28 | CASSFGVREKLFF
TRBJ2-7 | TRBV15 | CATSSLRDARDEQYF
TRBJ1-6 | TRBV3-1 | CASSQSGVALHF
TRBJ1-4 | TRBV28 | CASSLPGTGIGTNEKLFF